This TCR beta chain appears in the sequencing data of a study of beta chain features in type 1 diabetes. General study findings and limits: Resolution of whether HLA type affects TCRB rearrangement was not achieved here. People with Type 1 diabetes carried modestly yet significantly shorter TCRB CDR3s in all four CD4+ subsets.

This clone showed up just a few times. The antigen remains undetermined. Trimming left V 7 bases short and J 3 bases short, with 17 bases between. CDR1 and CDR2 from the germline V gene are SGHRS and YFSETQ. The CDR3 has 16 amino acids. Expressed TCRB transcripts got sequenced, as all isolated RNA was reverse transcribed. The table came from immunoSEQ multiplex PCR; TCRdb's copy has only in-frame clones and leaves some out. Here the sample spans about 700,000 clones, about an eighth being singletons. The sample taken for sequencing was naive CD4+ T cells from blood. The source of this sequence is a man between 18 and 35 years old with type 1 diabetes. The rearrangement joins TRBV5-1 to TRBJ2-6; the D gene could be TRBD1 or TRBD2 (5 bases each). The CDR3 bases are TGCGCCAGCGGGACGGGAACTCACTTTGGGGCCAACGTCCTGACTTTC. Amino acid sequence: CASGTGTHFGANVLTF.